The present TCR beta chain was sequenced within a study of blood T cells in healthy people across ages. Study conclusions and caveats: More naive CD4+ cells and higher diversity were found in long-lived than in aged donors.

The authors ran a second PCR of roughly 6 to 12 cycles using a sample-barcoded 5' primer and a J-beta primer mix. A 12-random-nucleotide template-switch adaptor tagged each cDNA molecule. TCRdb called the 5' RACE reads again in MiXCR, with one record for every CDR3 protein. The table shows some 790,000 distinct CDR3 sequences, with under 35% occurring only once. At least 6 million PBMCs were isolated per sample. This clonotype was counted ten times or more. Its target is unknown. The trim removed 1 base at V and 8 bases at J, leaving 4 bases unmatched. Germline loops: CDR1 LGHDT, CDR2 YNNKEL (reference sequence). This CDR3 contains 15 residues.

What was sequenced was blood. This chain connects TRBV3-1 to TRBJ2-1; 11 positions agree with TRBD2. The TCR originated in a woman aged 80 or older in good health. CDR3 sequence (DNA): TGTGCCAGCAGCCAAGTATTGACTAGCGGGGATGAGCAGTTCTTC. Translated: CASSQVLTSGDEQFF.